This T cell receptor beta chain is drawn from a study of Graves' ophthalmopathy and Graves' hyperthyroidism. At the level of the study: Blood was drawn at initial diagnosis, before any treatment.

Findings and limits, study-wide: In blood appeared most of the expanded thyroid clonotypes whose frequency exceeded 0.001.

Moderate-to-severe activity, CAS at least 3, NOSPECS at least 4 and duration under 3 months characterized donors with ophthalmopathy. Establishment of the diagnosis relied upon clinical symptoms, serum thyroxine, TRAb, thyroid ultrasound and orbital computed tomography. Amplifying from RNA transcripts, the study obtained TCR beta CDR3 regions. In the first round, RT-PCR was carried out with HTBI primers, and a multiplex PCR formed the second round. TCRdb passed the multiplex PCR reads through MiXCR, listing each CDR3 protein once. The sample comprises hundreds of thousands of distinct CDR3 sequences, under 50% of which are singletons, and more than 2.5% rests with the top ten. In this sample, this clonotype turned up a few times. Its specificity is unknown. Trimming left V 5 bases short and J 11 bases short, with 12 bases between. CDR1 and CDR2 (germline): LNHDA, SQIVND (reference sequence). The CDR3 extends over 12 amino acids.

The receptor was derived from an adult man with Graves' ophthalmopathy. The specimen was peripheral blood. The chain carries TRBV19 and TRBJ1-4; D possibly corresponds to TRBD1 (5 bases). The CDR3 here is CASSLGRDKLFF. The DNA for the CDR3 is TGTGCCAGTAGTTTAGGGCGGGACAAACTGTTTTTT.